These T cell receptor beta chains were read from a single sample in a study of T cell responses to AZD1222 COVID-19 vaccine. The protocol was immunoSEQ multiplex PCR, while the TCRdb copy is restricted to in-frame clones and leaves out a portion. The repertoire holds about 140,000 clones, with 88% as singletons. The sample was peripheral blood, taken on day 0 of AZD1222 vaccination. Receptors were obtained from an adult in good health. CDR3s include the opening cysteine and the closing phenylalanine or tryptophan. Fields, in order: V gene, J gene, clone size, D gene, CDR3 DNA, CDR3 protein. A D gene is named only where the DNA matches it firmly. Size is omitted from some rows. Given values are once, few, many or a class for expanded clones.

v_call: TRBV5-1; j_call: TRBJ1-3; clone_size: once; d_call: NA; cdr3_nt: TGCGCCAGCAGCGTCGGACAGTCCCCCTCTGGAAACACCATATATTTT; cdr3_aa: CASSVGQSPSGNTIYF
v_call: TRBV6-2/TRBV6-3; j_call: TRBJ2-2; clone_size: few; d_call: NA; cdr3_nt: TGTGCCAGCAGTTATGGACGGGGATTAGGCGGGGAGCTGTTTTTT; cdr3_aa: CASSYGRGLGGELFF
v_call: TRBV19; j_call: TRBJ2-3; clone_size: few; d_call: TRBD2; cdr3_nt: TGTGCCAGTAGTAAAATAGCGGGAGCGGGCACAGATACGCAGTATTTT; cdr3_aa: CASSKIAGAGTDTQYF
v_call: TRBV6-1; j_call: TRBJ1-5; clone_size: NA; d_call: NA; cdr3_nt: TGTGCCAGCAGTGCCGGGACACCATCACAACTAGGTAGCAATCAGCCCCAGCATTTT; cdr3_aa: CASSAGTPSQLGSNQPQHF
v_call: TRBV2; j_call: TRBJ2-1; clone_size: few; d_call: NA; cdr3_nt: TGTGCCAGCAGTCGAGTCAATGAGCAGTTCTTC; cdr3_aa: CASSRVNEQFF
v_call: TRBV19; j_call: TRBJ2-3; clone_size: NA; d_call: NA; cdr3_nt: TGTGCCAGTAGTATATTGGGAGATACGCAGTATTTT; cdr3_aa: CASSILGDTQYF
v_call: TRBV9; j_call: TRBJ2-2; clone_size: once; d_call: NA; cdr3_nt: TGTGCCAGCAGCGTAGGCGGGATAGGAACCGGGGAGCTGTTTTTT; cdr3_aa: CASSVGGIGTGELFF
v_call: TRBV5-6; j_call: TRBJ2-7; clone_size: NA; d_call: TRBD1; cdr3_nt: TGTGCCAGCAGCTCGGGACAGAGCCCAATGCACTACGAGCAGTACTTC; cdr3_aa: CASSSGQSPMHYEQYF
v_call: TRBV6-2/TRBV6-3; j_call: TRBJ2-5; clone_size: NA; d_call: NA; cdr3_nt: TGTGCCAGCAGCCCACTAGAGACCCAGTACTTC; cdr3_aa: CASSPLETQYF
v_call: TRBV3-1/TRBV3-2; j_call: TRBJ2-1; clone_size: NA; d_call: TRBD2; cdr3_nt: TGTGCCAGCAGCCAAGGCGGGAGTCTCACCTACAATGAGCAGTTCTTC; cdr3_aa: CASSQGGSLTYNEQFF
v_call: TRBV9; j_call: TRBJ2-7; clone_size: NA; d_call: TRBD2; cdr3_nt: TGTGCCAGCAGCGAAAGGGGAGGGAGGGCGTACGAGCAGTACTTC; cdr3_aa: CASSERGGRAYEQYF
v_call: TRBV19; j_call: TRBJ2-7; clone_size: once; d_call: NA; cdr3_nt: TGTGCCAGTAGTCCGCCCGGAGGGACAGTTAACGAGCAGTACTTC; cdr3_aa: CASSPPGGTVNEQYF
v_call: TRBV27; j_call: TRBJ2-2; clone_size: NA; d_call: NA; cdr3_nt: TGTGCCAGCAGTTTATCCAGGGGCACGAACACCGGGGAGCTGTTTTTT; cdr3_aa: CASSLSRGTNTGELFF
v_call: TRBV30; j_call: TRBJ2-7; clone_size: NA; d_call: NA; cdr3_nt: TGTGCCTGGAGTGGGGCGTTGGGGTCCTACTACGAGCAGTACTTC; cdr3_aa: CAWSGALGSYYEQYF
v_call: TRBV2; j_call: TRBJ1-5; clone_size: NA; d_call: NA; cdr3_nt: TGTGCCAGCAGCCCCGGGGGCGCGGTATTTCAGCCCCAGCATTTT; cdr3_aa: CASSPGGAVFQPQHF
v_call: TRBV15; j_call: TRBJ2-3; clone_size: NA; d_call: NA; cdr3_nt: TGTGCCACCGGTCAGGGGACCACAGATACGCAGTATTTT; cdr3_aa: CATGQGTTDTQYF
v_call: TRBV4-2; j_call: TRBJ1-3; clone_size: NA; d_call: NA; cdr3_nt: TGTGCCAGCAGCCAAGATCGGCAAGGAAACACCATATATTTT; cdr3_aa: CASSQDRQGNTIYF
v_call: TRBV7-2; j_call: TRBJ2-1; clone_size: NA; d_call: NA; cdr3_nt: TGTGCCAGCAGCCCTATTTCACTAGACCCTTTATACAATGAGCAGTTCTTC; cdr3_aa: CASSPISLDPLYNEQFF
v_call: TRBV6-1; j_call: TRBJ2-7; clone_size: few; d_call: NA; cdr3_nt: TGTGCCAGCAGTGAACCGGGCTATAGCTCCTACGAGCAGTACTTC; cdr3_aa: CASSEPGYSSYEQYF
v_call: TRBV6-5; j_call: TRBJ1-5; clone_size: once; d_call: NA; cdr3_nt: TGTGCCAGCGCCAACCCGGGGGAGCCCCAGCATTTT; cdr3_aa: CASANPGEPQHF
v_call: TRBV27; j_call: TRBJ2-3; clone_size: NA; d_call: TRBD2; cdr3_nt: TGTGCCAGCAGTTTACTAGCGGGAAGGACAGATACGCAGTATTTT; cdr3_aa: CASSLLAGRTDTQYF
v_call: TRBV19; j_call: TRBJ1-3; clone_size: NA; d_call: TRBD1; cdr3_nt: TGTGCCAGTAGTGGACCGGGACAGGTAATCTGGAGTAACACCATATATTTT; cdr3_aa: CASSGPGQVIWSNTIYF
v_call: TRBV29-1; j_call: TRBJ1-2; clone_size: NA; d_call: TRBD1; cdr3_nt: TGCAGCGTTCACAGGGGAGGGTATGGCTACACCTTC; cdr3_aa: CSVHRGGYGYTF
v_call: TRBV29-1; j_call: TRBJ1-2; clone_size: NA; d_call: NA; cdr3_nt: TGCAGCGTTGCTCAGGACCACTCAGCTCGCGGCTACACCTTC; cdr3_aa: CSVAQDHSARGYTF
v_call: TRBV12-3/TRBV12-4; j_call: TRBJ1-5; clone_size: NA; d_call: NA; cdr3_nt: TGTGCCAGCAGCTTGGGGGAGAGTCAGCCCCAGCATTTT; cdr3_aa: CASSLGESQPQHF
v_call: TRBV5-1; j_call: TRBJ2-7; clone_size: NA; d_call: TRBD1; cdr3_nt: TGCGCCAGCAGTTCCGGTTTTGAGACAGGGGGATTCTACGAGCAGTACTTC; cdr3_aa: CASSSGFETGGFYEQYF
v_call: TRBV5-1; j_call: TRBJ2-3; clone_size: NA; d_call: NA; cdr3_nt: TGCGCCAGCAGCGCCCTGAGCACAGATACGCAGTATTTT; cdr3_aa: CASSALSTDTQYF
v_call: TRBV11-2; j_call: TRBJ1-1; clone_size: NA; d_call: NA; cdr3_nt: TGTGCCAGCAGCCTAGATAGGACTGAAGCTTTCTTT; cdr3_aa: CASSLDRTEAFF
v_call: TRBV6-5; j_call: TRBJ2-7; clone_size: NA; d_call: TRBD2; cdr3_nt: TGTGCCAGCAGTTACTTGCGGGAGGGTTACGAGCAGTACTTC; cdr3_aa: CASSYLREGYEQYF
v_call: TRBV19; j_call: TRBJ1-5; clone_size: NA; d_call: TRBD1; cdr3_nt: TGTGCCAGTAGTGGGCTCGTGGGGACAGGGTTTATATCGCGTCAGCCCCAGCATTTT; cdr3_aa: CASSGLVGTGFISRQPQHF
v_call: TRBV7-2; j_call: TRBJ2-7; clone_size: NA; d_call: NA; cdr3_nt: TGTGCCAGCAGCCACGGGAATAGGGCTGGCGAGCAGTACTTC; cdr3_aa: CASSHGNRAGEQYF
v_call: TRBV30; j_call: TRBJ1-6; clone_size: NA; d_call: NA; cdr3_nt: TGTGCCTGGAGTGGGACGGTCTCTAATTCACCCCTCCACTTT; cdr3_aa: CAWSGTVSNSPLHF
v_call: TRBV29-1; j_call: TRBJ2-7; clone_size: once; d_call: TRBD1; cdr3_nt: TGCAGCGTTGGCACAGGGGGCCTTCGCGAGCAGTACTTC; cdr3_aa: CSVGTGGLREQYF
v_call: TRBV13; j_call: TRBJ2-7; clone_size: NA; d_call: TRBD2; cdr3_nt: TGTGCCAGCAGCAAGGGACTAGCGGGAGAACGCGAGCAGTACTTC; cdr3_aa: CASSKGLAGEREQYF
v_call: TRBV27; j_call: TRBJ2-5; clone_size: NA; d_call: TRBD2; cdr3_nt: TGTGCCAGCAGTTTACAGCGGGAGGGCCAGGAGACCCAGTACTTC; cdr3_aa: CASSLQREGQETQYF
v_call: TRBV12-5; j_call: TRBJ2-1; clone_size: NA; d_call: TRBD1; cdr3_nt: TGTGCTAGTGGTTCGGGACAGGGTTACAATGAGCAGTTCTTC; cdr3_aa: CASGSGQGYNEQFF
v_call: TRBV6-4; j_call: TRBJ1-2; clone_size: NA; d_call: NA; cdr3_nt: TGTGCCAGCAGCCTAGGGGAGGGCTATGGCTACACCTTC; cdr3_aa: CASSLGEGYGYTF
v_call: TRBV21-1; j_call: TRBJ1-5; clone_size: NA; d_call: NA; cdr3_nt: TGTGCCAGCAGCAAATCAAGGACAGGGGGCTGGAATCAGCCCCAGCATTTT; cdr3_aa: CASSKSRTGGWNQPQHF
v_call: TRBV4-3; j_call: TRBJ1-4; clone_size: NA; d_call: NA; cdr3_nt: TGCGCCAGCAGCCAAGATCGGGGTGAAATTGAAAAACTGTTTTTT; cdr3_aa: CASSQDRGEIEKLFF
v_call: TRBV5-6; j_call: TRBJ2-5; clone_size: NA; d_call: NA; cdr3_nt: TGTGCCAGCAGCCTAGATCGGGAGACCCAGTACTTC; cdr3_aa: CASSLDRETQYF
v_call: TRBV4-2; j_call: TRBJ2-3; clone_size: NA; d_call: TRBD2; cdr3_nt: TGTGCCAGCAGCCTGCAGGGACTAGCGGGAGCCACAGATACGCAGTATTTT; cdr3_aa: CASSLQGLAGATDTQYF
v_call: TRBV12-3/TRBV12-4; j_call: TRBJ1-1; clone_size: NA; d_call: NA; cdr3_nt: TGTGCCAGCAGGGTCCACACTGAAGCTTTCTTT; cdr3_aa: CASRVHTEAFF
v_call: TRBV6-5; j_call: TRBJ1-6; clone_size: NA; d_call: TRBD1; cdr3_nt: TGTGCCAGCAGCCAGGGACAGGGGAACTCACCCCTCCACTTT; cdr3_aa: CASSQGQGNSPLHF
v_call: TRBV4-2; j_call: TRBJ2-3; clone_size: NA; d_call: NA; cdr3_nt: TGTGCCAGCAGCCAAGCCCTAGCGGAGGGGGAAGATACGCAGTATTTT; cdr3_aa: CASSQALAEGEDTQYF
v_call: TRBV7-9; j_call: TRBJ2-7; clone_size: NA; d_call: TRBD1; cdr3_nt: TGTGCCAGCAGCCCCTCCGGGACAGGACCCTACGAGCAGTACTTC; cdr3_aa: CASSPSGTGPYEQYF
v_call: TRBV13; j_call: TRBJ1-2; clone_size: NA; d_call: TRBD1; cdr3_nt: TGTGCCAGCAGCTTAAGCCGGGACAGGGGATGGGATGGCTACACCTTC; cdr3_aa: CASSLSRDRGWDGYTF